The T cell receptor (beta chain) described here comes from a study of T cell responses to AZD1222 COVID-19 vaccine. Some second doses came at about 4 weeks and others at about 12 weeks; these were pooled. The CDR3 length is 17 residues. Germline V gene lookup returns CDR1 MNHEY and CDR2 SVGEGT. The junction had 10 bases not matched to a gene; V was cut back by 2 bases and J by 4 bases. The repertoire was sequenced with immunoSEQ multiplex PCR; TCRdb's copy has only in-frame clones and lacks some. The sample has more than 75,000 clones; approximately 90% are singletons. This sample comprised peripheral blood, obtained 28 days after the second AZD1222 dose. This sequence joins TRBV6-2 or TRBV6-3 and TRBJ2-2; 7 positions agree with TRBD2. The TCR sequence derives from an adult who received the AZD1222 COVID-19 vaccine. The DNA of the CDR3 is TGTGCCAGCAGTTACCGGGGGGTCACCACACTCACCGGGGAGCTGTTTTTT. Translated: CASSYRGVTTLTGELFF.